This TCR beta chain was found in a study of OX40 agonist ivuxolimab in advanced cancers. Overall study: Enrollees could have had prior anti-PD-1, anti-PD-L1 or anti-CTLA-4 therapy, which around 43% had received.

The data were produced by immunoSEQ multiplex PCR, yet TCRdb's version contains in-frame clones alone and is incomplete. The data contain about 93,000 clones, 89% of them singletons. In this sample, this clone turned up once. Germline CDR1 reads KGHSH; CDR2 reads LQKENI. Trimming took off 4 bases at V and 2 bases at J, with 11 bases between the two ends. This CDR3 comprises 14 residues. The clonotype was recovered from an adult with an advanced solid tumor such as melanoma, head and neck, liver or kidney cancer. The rearrangement uses TRBV18 and TRBJ1-2; D unresolved. The sequencing used CD4+ or CD8+ T cells sorted from blood, collected in a trial of the OX40 agonist ivuxolimab. The CDR3 DNA reads as TGTGCCAGCTCACGGGTAATGCGGAACTATGGCTACACCTTC. It codes for CASSRVMRNYGYTF.